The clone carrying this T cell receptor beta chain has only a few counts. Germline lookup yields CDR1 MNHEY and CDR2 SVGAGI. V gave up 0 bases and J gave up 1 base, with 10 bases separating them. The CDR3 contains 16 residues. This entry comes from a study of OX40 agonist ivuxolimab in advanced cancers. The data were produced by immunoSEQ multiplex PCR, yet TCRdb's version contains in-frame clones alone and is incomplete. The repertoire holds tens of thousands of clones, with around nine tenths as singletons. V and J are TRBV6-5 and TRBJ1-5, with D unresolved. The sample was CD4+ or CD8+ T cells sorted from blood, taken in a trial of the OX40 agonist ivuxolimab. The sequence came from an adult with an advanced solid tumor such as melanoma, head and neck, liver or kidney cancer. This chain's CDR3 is CASSYSVGSSNQPQHF. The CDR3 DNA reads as TGTGCCAGCAGTTACTCGGTGGGAAGCAGCAATCAGCCCCAGCATTTT.